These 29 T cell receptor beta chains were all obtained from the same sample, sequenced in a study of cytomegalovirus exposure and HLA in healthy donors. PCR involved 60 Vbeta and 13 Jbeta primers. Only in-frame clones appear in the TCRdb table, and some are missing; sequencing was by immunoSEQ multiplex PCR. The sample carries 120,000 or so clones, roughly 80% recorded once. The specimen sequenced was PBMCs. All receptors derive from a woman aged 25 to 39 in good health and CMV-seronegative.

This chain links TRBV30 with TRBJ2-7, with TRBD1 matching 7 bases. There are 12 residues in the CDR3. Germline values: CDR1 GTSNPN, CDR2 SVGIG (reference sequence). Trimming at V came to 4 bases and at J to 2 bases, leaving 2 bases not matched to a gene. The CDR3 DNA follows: TGTGCCTGGACGCAGGGGGCCTACGAGCAGTACTTC. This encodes CAWTQGAYEQYF.

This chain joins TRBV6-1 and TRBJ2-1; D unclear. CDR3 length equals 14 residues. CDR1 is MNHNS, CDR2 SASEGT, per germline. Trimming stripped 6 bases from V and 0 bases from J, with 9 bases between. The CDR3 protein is CASSALVSYNEQFF. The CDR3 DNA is TGTGCCAGCAGCGCATTAGTCTCCTACAATGAGCAGTTCTTC.

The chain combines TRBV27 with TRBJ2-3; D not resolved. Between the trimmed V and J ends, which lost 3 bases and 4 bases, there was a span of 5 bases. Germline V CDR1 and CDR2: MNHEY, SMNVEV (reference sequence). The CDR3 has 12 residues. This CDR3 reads CASSFPADTQYF. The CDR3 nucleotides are TGTGCCAGCAGTTTCCCCGCAGATACGCAGTATTTT.

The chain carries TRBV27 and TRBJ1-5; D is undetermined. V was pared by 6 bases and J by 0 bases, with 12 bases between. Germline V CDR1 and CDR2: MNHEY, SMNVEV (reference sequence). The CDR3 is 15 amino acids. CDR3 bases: TGTGCCAGCAGGCCGGGAACTTATAGCAATCAGCCCCAGCATTTT. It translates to CASRPGTYSNQPQHF.

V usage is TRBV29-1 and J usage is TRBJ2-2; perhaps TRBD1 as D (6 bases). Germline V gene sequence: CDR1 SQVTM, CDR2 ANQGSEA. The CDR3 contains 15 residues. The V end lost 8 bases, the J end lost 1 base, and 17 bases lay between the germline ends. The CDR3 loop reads CSIKDSLLNTGELFF. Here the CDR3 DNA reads TGCAGCATAAAGGACAGCCTCCTGAACACCGGGGAGCTGTTTTTT.

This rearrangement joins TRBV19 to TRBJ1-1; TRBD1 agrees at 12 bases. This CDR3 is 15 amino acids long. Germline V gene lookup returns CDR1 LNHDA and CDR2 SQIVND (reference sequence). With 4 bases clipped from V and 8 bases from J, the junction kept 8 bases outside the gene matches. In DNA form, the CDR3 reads TGTGCCAGTAGTAACGTCGGGACAGGGGGCGCAGAAGCTTTCTTT. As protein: CASSNVGTGGAEAFF.

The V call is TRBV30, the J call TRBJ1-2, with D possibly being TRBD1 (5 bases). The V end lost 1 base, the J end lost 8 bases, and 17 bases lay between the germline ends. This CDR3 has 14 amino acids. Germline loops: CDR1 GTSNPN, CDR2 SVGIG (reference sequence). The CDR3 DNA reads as TGTGCCTGGAGTGCGACCTCGGGGGACCTCGGCTACACCTTC. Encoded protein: CAWSATSGDLGYTF.

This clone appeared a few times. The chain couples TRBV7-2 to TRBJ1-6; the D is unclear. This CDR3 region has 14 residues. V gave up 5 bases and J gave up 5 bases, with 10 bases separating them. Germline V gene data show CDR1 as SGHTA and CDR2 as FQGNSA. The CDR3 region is CASSPIRDNSPLHF. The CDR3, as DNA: TGTGCCAGCAGCCCCATCCGAGATAATTCACCCCTCCACTTT.

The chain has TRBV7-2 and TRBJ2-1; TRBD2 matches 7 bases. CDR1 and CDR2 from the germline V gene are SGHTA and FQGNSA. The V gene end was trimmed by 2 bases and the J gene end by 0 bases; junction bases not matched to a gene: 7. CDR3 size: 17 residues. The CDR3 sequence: CASSLNPGGSSYNEQFF. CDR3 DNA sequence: TGTGCCAGCAGCTTAAATCCCGGGGGGAGCTCCTACAATGAGCAGTTCTTC.

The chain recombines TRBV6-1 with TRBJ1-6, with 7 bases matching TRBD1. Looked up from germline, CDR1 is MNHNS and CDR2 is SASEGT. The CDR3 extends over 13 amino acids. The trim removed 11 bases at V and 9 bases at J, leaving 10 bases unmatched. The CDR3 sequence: CAGGTEQLSPLHF. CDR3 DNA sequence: TGTGCCGGCGGGACAGAACAACTTTCACCCCTCCACTTT.

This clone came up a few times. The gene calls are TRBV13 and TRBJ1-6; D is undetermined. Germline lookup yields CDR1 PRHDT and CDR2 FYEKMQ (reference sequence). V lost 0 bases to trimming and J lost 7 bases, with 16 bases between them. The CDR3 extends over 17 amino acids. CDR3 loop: CASSLGRGIQRNSPLHF. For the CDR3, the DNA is TGTGCCAGCAGCTTAGGCCGGGGTATACAGAGAAATTCACCCCTCCACTTT.

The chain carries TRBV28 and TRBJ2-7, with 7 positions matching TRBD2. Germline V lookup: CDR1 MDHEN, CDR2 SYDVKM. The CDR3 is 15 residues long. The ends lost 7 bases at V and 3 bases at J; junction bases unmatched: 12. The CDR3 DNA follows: TGTGCCAGCACCTCTCCCCTAGCGGCTTTCTACGAGCAGTACTTC. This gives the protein CASTSPLAAFYEQYF.

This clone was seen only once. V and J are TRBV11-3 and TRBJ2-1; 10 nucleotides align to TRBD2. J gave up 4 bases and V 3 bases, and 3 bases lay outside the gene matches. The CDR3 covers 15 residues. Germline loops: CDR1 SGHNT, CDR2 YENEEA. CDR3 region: CASSLGLAPYNEQFF. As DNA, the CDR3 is TGTGCCAGCAGCTTGGGACTAGCGCCATACAATGAGCAGTTCTTC.

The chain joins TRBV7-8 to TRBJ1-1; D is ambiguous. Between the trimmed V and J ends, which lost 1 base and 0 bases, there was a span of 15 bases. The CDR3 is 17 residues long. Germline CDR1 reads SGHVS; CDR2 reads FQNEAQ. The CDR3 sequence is CASSLGFLRQLNTEAFF. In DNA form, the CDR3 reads TGTGCCAGCAGCTTAGGTTTCTTGCGGCAGTTGAACACTGAAGCTTTCTTT.

CDR3 bases: TGTGCCAGCAGTTTGGGGCCGACAGGAAGGAACACTGAAGCTTTCTTT. It yields the protein CASSLGPTGRNTEAFF. The chain uses TRBV7-9 and TRBJ1-1; a weak D match, TRBD1 (6 bases). Germline V gene lookup returns CDR1 SEHNR and CDR2 FQNEAQ (reference sequence). CDR3 length: 16 amino acids. V was clipped by 6 bases and J by 1 base, with 18 bases between them. The whole variable domain, remainder taken from reference TRBV7-9 and TRBJ1-1, is DTGVSQNPRHKITKRGQNVTFRCDPISEHNRLYWYRQTLGQGPEFLTYFQNEAQLEKSRLLSDRFSAERPKGSFSTLEIQRTEQGDSAMYLCASSLGPTGRNTEAFFGQGTRLTVV.

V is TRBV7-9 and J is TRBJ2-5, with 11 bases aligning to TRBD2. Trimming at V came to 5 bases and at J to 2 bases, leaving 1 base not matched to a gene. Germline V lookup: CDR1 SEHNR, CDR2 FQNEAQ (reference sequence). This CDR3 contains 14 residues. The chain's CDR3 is CASSGTSGQETQYF. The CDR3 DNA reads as TGTGCCAGCAGCGGGACTAGCGGACAAGAGACCCAGTACTTC.

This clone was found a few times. The CDR3 DNA reads TGCGCCAGCAGCCCCGACAGGGGGCTCAAAAAACTGTTTTTT. Its protein product is CASSPDRGLKKLFF. This sequence joins TRBV4-3 and TRBJ1-4; TRBD1 matches at 10 bases. Germline V gives CDR1 LGHNA, CDR2 YSLEER. This CDR3 comprises 14 residues. Germline trimming cut 4 bases from V and 9 bases from J; bases unmatched to any gene: 5.

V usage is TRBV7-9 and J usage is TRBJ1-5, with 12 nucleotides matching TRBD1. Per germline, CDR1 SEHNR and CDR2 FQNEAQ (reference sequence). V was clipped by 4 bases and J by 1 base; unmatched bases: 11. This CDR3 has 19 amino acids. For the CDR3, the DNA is TGTGCCAGCAGCTGGACCCGGGACAGGGGGCTGGAGAGCAATCAGCCCCAGCATTTT. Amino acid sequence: CASSWTRDRGLESNQPQHF. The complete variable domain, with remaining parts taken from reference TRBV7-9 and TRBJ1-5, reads DTGVSQNPRHKITKRGQNVTFRCDPISEHNRLYWYRQTLGQGPEFLTYFQNEAQLEKSRLLSDRFSAERPKGSFSTLEIQRTEQGDSAMYLCASSWTRDRGLESNQPQHFGDGTRLSIL.

The chain's CDR3 is CASSVELWSWNEQFF. The CDR3 bases are TGTGCCAGCAGCGTAGAGCTCTGGAGTTGGAATGAGCAGTTCTTC. This chain links TRBV9 with TRBJ2-1; D not resolved. The V end was cut by 0 bases, the J end by 7 bases, with 14 bases between. The germline CDR1 and CDR2 sequences are SGDLS and YYNGEE. There are 15 residues in the CDR3.

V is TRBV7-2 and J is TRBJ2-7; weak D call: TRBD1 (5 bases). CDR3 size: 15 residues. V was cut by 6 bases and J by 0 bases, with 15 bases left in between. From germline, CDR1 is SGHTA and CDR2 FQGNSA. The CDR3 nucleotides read TGTGCCAGCAGGCAAGGGGCGGTTTCCTCCTACGAGCAGTACTTC. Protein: CASRQGAVSSYEQYF.

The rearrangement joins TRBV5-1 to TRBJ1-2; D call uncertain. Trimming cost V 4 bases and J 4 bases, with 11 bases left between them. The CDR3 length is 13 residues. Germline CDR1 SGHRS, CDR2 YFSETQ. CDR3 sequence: CASSTDDLYGYTF. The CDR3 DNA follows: TGCGCCAGCAGCACAGACGATCTCTATGGCTACACCTTC.

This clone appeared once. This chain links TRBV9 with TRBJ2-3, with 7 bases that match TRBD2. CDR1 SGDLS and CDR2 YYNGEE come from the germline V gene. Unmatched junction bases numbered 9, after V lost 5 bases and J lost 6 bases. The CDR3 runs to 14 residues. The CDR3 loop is CASSDIIAGDTQYF. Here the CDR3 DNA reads TGTGCCAGCAGTGATATTATAGCGGGTGATACGCAGTATTTT.

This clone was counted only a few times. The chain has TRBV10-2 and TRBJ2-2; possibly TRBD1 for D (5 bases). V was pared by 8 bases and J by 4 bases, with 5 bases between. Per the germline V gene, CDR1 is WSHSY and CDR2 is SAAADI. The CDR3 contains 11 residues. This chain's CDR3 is CASQGTGELFF. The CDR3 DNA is TGCGCCAGCCAGGGCACCGGGGAGCTGTTTTTT.

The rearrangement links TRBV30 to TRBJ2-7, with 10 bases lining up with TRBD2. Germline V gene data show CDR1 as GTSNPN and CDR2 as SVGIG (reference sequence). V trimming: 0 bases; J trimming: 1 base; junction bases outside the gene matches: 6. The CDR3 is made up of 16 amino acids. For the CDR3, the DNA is TGTGCCTGGAGTGTTTTAGCGGGAGGACCGTCCTACGAGCAGTACTTC. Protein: CAWSVLAGGPSYEQYF. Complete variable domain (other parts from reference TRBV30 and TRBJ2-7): SQTIHQWPATLVQPVGSPLSLECTVEGTSNPNLYWYRQAAGRGLQLLFYSVGIGQISSEVPQNLSASRPQDRQFILSSKKLLLSDSGFYLCAWSVLAGGPSYEQYFGPGTRLTVT.

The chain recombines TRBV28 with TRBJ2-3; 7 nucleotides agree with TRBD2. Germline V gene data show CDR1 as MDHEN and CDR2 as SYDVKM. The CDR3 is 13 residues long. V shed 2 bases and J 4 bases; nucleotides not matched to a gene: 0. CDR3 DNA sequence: TGTGCCAGCAGTTTAGCGGGAGCAGATACGCAGTATTTT. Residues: CASSLAGADTQYF.

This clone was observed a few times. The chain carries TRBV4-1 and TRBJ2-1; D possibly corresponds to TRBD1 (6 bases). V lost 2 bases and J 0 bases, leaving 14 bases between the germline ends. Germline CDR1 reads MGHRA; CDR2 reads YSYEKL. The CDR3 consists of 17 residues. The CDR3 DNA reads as TGCGCCAGCAGCCAACGTCGTACAGGGACCTCCTACAATGAGCAGTTCTTC. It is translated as CASSQRRTGTSYNEQFF.

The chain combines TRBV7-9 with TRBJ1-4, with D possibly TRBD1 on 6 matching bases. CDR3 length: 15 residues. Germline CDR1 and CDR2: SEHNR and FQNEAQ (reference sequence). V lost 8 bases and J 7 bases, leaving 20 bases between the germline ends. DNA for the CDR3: TGTGCCAGCCGCCCCCCGGGGGGCGCGTCTGAAAAACTGTTTTTT. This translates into CASRPPGGASEKLFF.

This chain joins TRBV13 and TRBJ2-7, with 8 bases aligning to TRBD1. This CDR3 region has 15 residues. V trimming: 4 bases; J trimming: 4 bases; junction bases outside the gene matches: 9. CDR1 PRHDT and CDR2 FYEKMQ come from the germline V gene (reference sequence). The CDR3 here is CASSSSTGVSYEQYF. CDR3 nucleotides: TGTGCCAGCAGCTCCTCGACAGGGGTATCGTACGAGCAGTACTTC.

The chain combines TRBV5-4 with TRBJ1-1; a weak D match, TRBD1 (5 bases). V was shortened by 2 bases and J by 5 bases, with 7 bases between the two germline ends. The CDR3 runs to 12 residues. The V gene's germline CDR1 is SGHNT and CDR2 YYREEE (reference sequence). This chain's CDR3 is CASSFGGTEAFF. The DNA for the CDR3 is TGTGCCAGCAGCTTTGGGGGGACTGAAGCTTTCTTT.